This TCR beta chain was sequenced in a study of TIL therapy for anti-PD-1-resistant metastatic lung cancer. The CDR3 runs to 15 residues. The V end was cut by 3 bases, the J end by 0 bases, with 6 bases between. Germline V lookup: CDR1 SGHAT, CDR2 FQNNGV. The immunoSEQ assay was v3. Assay: immunoSEQ multiplex PCR; the TCRdb copy retains only in-frame clones and omits some. Here the sample spans more than 90,000 clones, around 71% being singletons. This sample's time point: pre-treatment sample, taken before nivolumab and TIL therapy. Tumor tissue came from excised metastases, mostly pleural nodules or supraclavicular lymph nodes.

This TCR derives from a person aged 25-79 years with non-small cell lung cancer. Sequencing was performed on tumor tissue, taken at baseline. V gene TRBV11-2 combines with J gene TRBJ2-6; either TRBD1 or TRBD2 may fit D (5 bases each). Here the CDR3 DNA reads TGTGCCAGCAGCTTTGGGGGCTCTGGGGCCAACGTCCTGACTTTC. This codes for CASSFGGSGANVLTF.